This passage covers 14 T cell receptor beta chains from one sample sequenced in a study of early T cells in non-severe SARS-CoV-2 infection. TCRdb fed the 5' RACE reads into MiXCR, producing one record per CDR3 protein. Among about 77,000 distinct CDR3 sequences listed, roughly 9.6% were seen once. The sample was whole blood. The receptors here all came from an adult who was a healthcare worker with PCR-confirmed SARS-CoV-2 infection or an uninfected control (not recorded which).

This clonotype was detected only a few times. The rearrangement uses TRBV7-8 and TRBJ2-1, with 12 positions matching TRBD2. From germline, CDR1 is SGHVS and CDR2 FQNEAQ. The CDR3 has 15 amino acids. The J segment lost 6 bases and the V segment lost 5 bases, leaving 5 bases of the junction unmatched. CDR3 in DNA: TGTGCCAGCAGCCCCTGGACTAGCGGGACCAATGAGCAGTTCTTC. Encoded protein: CASSPWTSGTNEQFF.

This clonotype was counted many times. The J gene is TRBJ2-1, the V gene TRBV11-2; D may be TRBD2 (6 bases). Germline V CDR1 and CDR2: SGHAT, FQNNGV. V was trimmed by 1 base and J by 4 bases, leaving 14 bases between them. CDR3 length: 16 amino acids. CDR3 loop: CASSLVGGRQYNEQFF. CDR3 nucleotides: TGTGCCAGCAGCTTAGTAGGTGGGAGGCAATACAATGAGCAGTTCTTC.

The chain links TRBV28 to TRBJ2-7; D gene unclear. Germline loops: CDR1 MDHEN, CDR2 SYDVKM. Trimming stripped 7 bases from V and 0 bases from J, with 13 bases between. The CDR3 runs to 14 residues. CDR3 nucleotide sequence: TGTGCCAGCACACGGAGTGCCCTCTCCTACGAGCAGTACTTC. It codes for CASTRSALSYEQYF.

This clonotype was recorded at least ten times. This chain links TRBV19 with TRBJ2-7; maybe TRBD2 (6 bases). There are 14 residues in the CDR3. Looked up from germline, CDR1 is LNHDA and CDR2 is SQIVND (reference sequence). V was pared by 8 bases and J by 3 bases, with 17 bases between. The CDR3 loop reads CASQRRLGSYEQYF. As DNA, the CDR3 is TGTGCCAGTCAACGCAGACTAGGCAGCTACGAGCAGTACTTC.

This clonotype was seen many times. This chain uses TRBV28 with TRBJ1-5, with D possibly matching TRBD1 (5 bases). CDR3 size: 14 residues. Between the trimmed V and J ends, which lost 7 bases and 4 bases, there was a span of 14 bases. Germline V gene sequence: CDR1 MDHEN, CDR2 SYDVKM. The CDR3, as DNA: TGTGCCAGCATAGGCCCGGGGGAAAATCAGCCCCAGCATTTT. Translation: CASIGPGENQPQHF. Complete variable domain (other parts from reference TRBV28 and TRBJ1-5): DVKVTQSSRYLVKRTGEKVFLECVQDMDHENMFWYRQDPGLGLRLIYFSYDVKMKEKGDIPEGYSVSREKKERFSLILESASTNQTSMYLCASIGPGENQPQHFGDGTRLSIL.

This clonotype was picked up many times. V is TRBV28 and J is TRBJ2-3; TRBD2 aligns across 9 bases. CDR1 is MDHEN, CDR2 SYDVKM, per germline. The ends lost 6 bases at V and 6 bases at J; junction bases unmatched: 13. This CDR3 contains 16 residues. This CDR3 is CASSRINGAGGDTQYF. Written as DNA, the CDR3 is TGTGCCAGCAGCCGAATCAACGGGGCGGGAGGGGATACGCAGTATTTT.

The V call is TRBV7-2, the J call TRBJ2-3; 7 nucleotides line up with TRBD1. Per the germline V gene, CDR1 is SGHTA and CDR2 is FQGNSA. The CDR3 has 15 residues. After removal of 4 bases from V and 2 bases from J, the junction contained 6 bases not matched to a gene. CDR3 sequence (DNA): TGTGCCAGCAGCTCGGACAGGAGATTCACAGATACGCAGTATTTT. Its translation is CASSSDRRFTDTQYF.

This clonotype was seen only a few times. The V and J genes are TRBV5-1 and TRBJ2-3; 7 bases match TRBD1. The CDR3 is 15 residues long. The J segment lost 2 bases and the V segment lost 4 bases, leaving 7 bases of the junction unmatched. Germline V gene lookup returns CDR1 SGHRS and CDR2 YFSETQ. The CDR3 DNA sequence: TGCGCCAGCAGCGGAACCGGGACAGTCACAGATACGCAGTATTTT. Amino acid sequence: CASSGTGTVTDTQYF.

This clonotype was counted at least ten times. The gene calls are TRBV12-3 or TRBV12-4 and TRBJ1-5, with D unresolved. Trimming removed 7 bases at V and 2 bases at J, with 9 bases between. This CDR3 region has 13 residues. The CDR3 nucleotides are TGTGCCAGCACGGAGCGGGGCAATCAGCCCCAGCATTTT. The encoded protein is CASTERGNQPQHF.

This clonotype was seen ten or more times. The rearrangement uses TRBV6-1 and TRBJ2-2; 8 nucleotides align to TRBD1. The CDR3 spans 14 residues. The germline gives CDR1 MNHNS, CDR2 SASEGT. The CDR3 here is CASDDRGNTGELFF. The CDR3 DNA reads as TGTGCTTCAGACGACAGGGGCAACACCGGGGAGCTGTTTTTT.

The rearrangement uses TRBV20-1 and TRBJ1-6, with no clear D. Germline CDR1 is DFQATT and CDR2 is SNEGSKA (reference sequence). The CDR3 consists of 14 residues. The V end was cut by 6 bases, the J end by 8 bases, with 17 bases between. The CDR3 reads CSAHLGRRDSPLHF. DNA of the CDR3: TGCAGTGCCCACCTTGGGCGTAGGGATTCACCCCTCCACTTT.

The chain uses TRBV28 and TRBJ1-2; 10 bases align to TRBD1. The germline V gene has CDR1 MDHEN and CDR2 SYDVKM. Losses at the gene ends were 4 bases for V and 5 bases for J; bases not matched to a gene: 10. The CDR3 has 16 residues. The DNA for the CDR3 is TGTGCCAGCAGTTCCCGCTACCGGGACAGGGGATATGGCTACACCTTC. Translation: CASSSRYRDRGYGYTF.

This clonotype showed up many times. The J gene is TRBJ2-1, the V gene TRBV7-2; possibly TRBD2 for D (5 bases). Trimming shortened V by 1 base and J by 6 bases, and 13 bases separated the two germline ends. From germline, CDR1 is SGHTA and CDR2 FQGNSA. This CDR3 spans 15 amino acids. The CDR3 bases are TGTGCCAGCAGCTTAGTGGCTAGCCCGCGCAATGAGCAGTTCTTC. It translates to CASSLVASPRNEQFF.

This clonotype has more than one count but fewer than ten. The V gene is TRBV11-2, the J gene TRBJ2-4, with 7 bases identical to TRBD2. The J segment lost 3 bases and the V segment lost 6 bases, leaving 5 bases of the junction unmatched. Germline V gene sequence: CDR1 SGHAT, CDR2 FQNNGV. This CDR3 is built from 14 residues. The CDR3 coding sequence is TGTGCCAGCAGTAAAGCTAGCGGCAAAAACATTCAGTACTTC. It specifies CASSKASGKNIQYF.